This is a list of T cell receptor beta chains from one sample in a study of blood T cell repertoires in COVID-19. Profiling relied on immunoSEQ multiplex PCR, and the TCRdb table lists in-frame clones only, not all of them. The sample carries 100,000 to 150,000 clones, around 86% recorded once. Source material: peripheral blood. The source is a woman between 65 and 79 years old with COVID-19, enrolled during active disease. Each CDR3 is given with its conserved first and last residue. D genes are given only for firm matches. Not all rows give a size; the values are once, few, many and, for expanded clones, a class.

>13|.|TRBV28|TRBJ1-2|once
TGTGCCAGCAGTTTAGGCGGTTTCTATGGCTACACCTTC
CASSLGGFYGYTF
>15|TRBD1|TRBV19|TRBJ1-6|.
TGTGCCAGTAGTGCACCGGACAGGGGTTATTCACCCCTCCACTTT
CASSAPDRGYSPLHF
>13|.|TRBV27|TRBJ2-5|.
TGTGCCAGCAGTCCCAGGAGGGGAGAGACCCAGTACTTC
CASSPRRGETQYF
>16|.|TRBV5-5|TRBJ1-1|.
TGTGCCAGCAGCTTAACAGGGCGAAGAGGAAACACTGAAGCTTTCTTT
CASSLTGRRGNTEAFF
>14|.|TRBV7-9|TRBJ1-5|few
TGTGCCAGCAGCCCGACAGGTACCAATCAGCCCCAGCATTTT
CASSPTGTNQPQHF
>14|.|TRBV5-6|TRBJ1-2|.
TGTGCCAGCAGCTTGGCAGTCCCTAACTATGGCTACACCTTC
CASSLAVPNYGYTF
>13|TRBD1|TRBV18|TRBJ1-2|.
TGTGCCAGCTCACTCGACAGGGACTATGGCTACACCTTC
CASSLDRDYGYTF
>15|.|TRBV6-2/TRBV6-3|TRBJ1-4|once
TGTGCCAGCAGTGCCGCGGGGACGGGGTTATCAAAACTGTTTTTT
CASSAAGTGLSKLFF
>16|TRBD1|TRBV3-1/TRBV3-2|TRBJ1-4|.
TGTGCCAGCAGCCCGTCCCTGGGACAGGGGGAGGAAAAACTGTTTTTT
CASSPSLGQGEEKLFF
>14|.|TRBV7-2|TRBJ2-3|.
TGTGCCAGCAGCTTCGACAGCTTCACAGATACGCAGTATTTT
CASSFDSFTDTQYF
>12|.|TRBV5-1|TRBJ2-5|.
TGCGCCAGCAGCGGGGGGTCCGAGACCCAGTACTTC
CASSGGSETQYF
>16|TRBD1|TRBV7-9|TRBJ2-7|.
TGTGCCAGCAGCCACACCGACAGGGGGGGTACCTACGAGCAGTACTTC
CASSHTDRGGTYEQYF
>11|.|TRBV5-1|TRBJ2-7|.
TGCGCCAGCAGCTCAGCCTACGAGCAGTACTTC
CASSSAYEQYF
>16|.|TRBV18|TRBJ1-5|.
TGTGCCAGCTCACTTGAAGGCGGGGGCGGGAGTCAGCCCCAGCATTTT
CASSLEGGGGSQPQHF
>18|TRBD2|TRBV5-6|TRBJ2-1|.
TGTGCCAGCAGTCAGTTGTCTTCAATCGGAACACGGGGGGGTGCAGAGTTCTTC
CASSQLSSIGTRGGAEFF
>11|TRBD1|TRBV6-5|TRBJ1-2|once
TGTGCCGGATACAGGGGCTACGGCTACACCTTC
CAGYRGYGYTF
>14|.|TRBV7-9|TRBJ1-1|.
TGTGCCAGCAGCTTGGGGGGGCCTGACACTGAAGCTTTCTTT
CASSLGGPDTEAFF
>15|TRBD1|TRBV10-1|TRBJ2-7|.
TGCGCCAGCAGTGAGTGGACAGGAGAGGACTACGAGCAGTACTTC
CASSEWTGEDYEQYF
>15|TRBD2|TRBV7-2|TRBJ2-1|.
TGTGCCAGCAGCTCTAGCGGGGGGCACTACAATGAGCAGTTCTTC
CASSSSGGHYNEQFF
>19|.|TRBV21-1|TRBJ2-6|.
TGTGCCAGCAGCAAATGGCGAGTCCTAGCAGCATCTGGGGCCAACGTCCTGACTTTC
CASSKWRVLAASGANVLTF
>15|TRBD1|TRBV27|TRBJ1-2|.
TGTGCCAGCGCCCCGGGGACAGGGCGGGACTATGGCTACACCTTC
CASAPGTGRDYGYTF
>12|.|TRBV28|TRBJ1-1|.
TGTGCCAGCAGTAATAACCAGGTTGAAGCTTTCTTT
CASSNNQVEAFF
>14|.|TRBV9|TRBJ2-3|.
TGTGCCAGCAGCGTAGATGTTAGTATGGATACGCAGTATTTT
CASSVDVSMDTQYF
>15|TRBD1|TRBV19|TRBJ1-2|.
TGTGCCAGTAGTCCGACAGGGAATGGGGACTATGGCTACACCTTC
CASSPTGNGDYGYTF
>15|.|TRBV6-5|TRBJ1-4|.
TGTGCCAGCAGTTCAAGTACAGCAACTAATGAAAAACTGTTTTTT
CASSSSTATNEKLFF
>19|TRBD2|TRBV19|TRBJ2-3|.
TGTGCCAGTAGTGCCTCCGGACTAGCGGGGACCTCTAGCACAGATACGCAGTATTTT
CASSASGLAGTSSTDTQYF
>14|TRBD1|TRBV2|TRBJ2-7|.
TGTGCCAGCAGTCCCGGGACAGGAGTTTACGAGCAGTACTTC
CASSPGTGVYEQYF
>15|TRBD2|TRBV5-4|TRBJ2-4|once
TGTGCCAGCAGCACTAGGACTAGCGGGGTAAACATTCAGTACTTC
CASSTRTSGVNIQYF
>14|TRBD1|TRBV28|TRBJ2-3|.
TGTGCCAGCAGTTTACGGACAGGGCCAGATACGCAGTATTTT
CASSLRTGPDTQYF
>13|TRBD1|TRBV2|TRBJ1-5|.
TGTGCCAGCAGGGGACAGGGCGGTCAGCCCCAGCATTTT
CASRGQGGQPQHF
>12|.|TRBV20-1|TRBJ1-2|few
TGCAGTGCTAGTTATGGAGGCTATGGCTACACCTTC
CSASYGGYGYTF
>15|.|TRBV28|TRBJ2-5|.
TGTGCCAGCCAGAGGAGCGACCATCGAGTGGAGACCCAGTACTTC
CASQRSDHRVETQYF
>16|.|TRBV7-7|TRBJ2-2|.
TGTGCTAGCAGCCCCGGGTTCCCCGCGAACACCGGGGAGCTGTTTTTT
CASSPGFPANTGELFF
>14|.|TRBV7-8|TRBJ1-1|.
TGTGCCAGCAGCTCGCTCAGGGGGAACACTGAAGCTTTCTTT
CASSSLRGNTEAFF
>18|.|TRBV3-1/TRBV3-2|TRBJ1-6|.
TGTGCCAGCAGCCAAGATCCGCGGGGAATGGGATATAATTCACCCCTCCACTTT
CASSQDPRGMGYNSPLHF
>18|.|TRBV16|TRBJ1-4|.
TGTGCCAGCAGCCAACCAACCTCAGGTTCCCGATGGGATGAAAAACTGTTTTTT
CASSQPTSGSRWDEKLFF
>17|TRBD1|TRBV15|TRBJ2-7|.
TGTGCCACCAGCAGAGTCCCCGGGACAGACGTCTCCTACGAGCAGTACTTC
CATSRVPGTDVSYEQYF
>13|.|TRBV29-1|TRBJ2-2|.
TGCAGCGTTGGCAGGGCCCACACCGGGGAGCTGTTTTTT
CSVGRAHTGELFF
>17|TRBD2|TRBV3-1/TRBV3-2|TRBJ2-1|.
TGTGCCAGCAGCCAGCACCGACTAGCGGGGGGCCATCGGGGTCAGTTCTTC
CASSQHRLAGGHRGQFF
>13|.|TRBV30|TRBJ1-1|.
TGTGCCTCCCACCGGGGGGGGAACACTGAAGCTTTCTTT
CASHRGGNTEAFF
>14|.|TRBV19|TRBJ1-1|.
TGTGCCACCCGGAGCGAGGACAAGAACACTGAAGCTTTCTTT
CATRSEDKNTEAFF
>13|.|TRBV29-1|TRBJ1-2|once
TGCAGCGCTGGGAACTCCGGGACATCTGGCTACACCTTC
CSAGNSGTSGYTF
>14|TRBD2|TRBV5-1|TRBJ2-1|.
TGCGCCAGCAGCCGTACTAGCGGGGTAGATGAGCAGTTCTTC
CASSRTSGVDEQFF
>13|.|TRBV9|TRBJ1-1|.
TGTGCCAGCAGCACGGCAGGGATGCCTGAAGCTTTCTTT
CASSTAGMPEAFF
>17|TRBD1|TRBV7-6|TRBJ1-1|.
TGTGCCAGCAGTCTCTGGACAGGGGCCGGCATGAACACTGAAGCTTTCTTT
CASSLWTGAGMNTEAFF